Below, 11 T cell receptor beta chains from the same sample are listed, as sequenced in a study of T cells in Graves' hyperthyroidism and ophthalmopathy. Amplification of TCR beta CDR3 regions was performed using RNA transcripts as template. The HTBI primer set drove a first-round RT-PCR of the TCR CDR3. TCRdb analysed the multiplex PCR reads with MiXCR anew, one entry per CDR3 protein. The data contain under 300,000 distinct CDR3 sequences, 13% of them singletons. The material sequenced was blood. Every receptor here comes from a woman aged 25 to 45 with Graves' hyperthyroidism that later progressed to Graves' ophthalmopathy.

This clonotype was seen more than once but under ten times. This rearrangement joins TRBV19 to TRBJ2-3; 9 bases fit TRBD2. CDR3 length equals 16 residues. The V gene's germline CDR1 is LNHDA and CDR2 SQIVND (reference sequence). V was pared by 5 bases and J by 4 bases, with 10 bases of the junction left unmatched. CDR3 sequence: CASSDSSGMGPDTQYF. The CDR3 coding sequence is TGTGCCAGTAGTGACTCTAGCGGGATGGGGCCAGATACGCAGTATTTT.

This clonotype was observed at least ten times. CDR3 protein: CASRVAGGPGEQYF. The CDR3 DNA sequence: TGTGCCAGCAGGGTAGCGGGAGGGCCGGGTGAGCAGTACTTC. The chain has TRBV6-1 and TRBJ2-7; 11 bases line up with TRBD2. The junction had 8 bases not matched to a gene; V was cut back by 6 bases and J by 7 bases. The germline gives CDR1 MNHNS, CDR2 SASEGT. The CDR3 has 14 amino acids.

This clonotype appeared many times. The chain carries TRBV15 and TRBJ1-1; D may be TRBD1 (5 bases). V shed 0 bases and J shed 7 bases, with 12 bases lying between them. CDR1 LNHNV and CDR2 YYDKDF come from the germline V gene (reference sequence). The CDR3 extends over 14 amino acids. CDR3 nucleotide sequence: TGTGCCACCAGCAGAGATTCGAGGGGAATTGAAGCTTTCTTT. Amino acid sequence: CATSRDSRGIEAFF. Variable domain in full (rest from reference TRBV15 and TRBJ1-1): DAMVIQNPRYQVTQFGKPVTLSCSQTLNHNVMYWYQQKSSQAPKLLFHYYDKDFNNEADTPDNFQSRRPNTSFCFLDIRSPGLGDTAMYLCATSRDSRGIEAFFGQGTRLTVV.

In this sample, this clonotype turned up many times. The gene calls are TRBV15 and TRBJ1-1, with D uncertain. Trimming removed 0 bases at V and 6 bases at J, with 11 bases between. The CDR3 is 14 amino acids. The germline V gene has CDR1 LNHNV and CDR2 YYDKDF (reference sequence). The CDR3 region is CATSRDPAAPEAFF. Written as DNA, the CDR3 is TGTGCCACCAGCAGAGATCCAGCCGCGCCTGAAGCTTTCTTT.

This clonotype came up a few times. In DNA form, the CDR3 reads TGTGCCAGTAGTATCCCTTATCAGCCCCAGCATTTT. It yields the protein CASSIPYQPQHF. V gene TRBV19 combines with J gene TRBJ1-5; no definite D call. The V end lost 3 bases, the J end lost 5 bases, and 5 bases lay between the germline ends. There are 12 residues in the CDR3. CDR1 and CDR2 from the germline V gene are LNHDA and SQIVND (reference sequence).

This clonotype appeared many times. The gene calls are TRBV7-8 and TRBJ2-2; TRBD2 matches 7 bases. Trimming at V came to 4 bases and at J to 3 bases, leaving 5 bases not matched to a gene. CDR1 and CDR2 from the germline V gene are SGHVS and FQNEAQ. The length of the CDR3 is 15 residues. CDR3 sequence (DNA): TGTGCCAGCAGCTCTAGCGGACCATACACCGGGGAGCTGTTTTTT. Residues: CASSSSGPYTGELFF. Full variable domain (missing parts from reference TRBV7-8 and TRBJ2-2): GAGVSQSPRYKVAKRGQDVALRCDPISGHVSLFWYQQALGQGPEFLTYFQNEAQLDKSGLPSDRFFAERPEGSVSTLKIQRTQQEDSAVYLCASSSSGPYTGELFFGEGSRLTVL.

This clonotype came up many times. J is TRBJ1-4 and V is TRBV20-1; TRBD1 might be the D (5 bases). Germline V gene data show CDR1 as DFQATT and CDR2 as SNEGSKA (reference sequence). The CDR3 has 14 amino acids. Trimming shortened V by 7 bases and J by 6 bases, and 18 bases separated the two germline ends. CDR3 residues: CSVLIRALDEKLFF. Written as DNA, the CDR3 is TGCAGTGTCCTGATCAGGGCCCTTGATGAAAAACTGTTTTTT.

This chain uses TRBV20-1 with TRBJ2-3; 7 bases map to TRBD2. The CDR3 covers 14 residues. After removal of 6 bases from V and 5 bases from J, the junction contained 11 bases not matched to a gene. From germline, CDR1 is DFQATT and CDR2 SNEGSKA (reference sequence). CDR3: CSARAGISVDTQYF. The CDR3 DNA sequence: TGCAGTGCGCGAGCGGGAATATCGGTAGATACGCAGTATTTT.

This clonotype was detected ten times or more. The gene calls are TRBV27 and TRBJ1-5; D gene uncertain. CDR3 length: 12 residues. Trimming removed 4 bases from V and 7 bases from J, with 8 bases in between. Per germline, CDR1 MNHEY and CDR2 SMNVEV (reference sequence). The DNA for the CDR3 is TGTGCCAGCAGTTCTGGTAGCCAGCCCCAGCATTTT. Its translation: CASSSGSQPQHF.

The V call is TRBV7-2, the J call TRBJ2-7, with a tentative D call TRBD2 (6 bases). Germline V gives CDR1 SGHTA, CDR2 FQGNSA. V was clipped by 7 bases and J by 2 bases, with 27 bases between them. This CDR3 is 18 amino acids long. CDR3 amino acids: CASNPYPGLFLGAYEQYF. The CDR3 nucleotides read TGTGCCAGCAACCCTTACCCGGGACTTTTTTTGGGGGCCTACGAGCAGTACTTC.

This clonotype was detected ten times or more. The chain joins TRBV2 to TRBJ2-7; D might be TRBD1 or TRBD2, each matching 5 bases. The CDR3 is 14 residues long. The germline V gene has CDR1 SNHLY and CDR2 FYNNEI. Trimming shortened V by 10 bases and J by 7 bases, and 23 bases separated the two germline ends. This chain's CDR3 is CATIPGEGTGEQYF. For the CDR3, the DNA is TGTGCCACCATCCCCGGAGAGGGGACCGGAGAGCAGTACTTC.